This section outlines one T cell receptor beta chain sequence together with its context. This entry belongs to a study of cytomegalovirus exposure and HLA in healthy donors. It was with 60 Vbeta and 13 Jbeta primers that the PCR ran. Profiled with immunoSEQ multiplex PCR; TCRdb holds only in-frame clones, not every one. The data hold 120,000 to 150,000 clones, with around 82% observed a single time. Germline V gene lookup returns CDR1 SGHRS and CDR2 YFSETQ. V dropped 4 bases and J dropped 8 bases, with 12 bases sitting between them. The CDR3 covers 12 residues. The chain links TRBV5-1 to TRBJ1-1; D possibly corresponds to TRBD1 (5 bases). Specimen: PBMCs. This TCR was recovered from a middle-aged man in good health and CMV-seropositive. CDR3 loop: CASSPQGTEAFF. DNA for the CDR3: TGCGCCAGCAGCCCCCAGGGTACGGAAGCTTTCTTT.